This T cell receptor beta chain was identified in a study of cytomegalovirus exposure and HLA in healthy donors. Findings and limits, study-wide: The authors enumerated some 160 TCR beta chains as linked to cytomegalovirus. With further analysis later on, most CMV-associated TCR beta chains appeared HLA-restricted.

Researchers ran the PCR with 60 Vbeta and 13 Jbeta primers. In the study's own analysis: Unique TCR beta chains numbered roughly 84 million in a later analysis, with around 10 million shared. Assay used: immunoSEQ multiplex PCR; TCRdb lists only in-frame clones, some missing. That table supplies the V and J calls and clone size; D and trimming were determined from the DNA. This sample's table has 53,000 or so clones. Regarding this clone: Its specificity is unknown.

The CDR3 runs to 13 residues. With 0 bases removed from V and 8 bases from J, the gap between germline ends came to 10 bases. Germline V gene lookup returns CDR1 LGHNA and CDR2 YSLEER. The specimen was PBMCs. The chain joins TRBV4-3 to TRBJ1-2, with D perhaps TRBD1 (5 bases). The TCR sequence derives from a male donor in good health and CMV-seropositive. As DNA, the CDR3 is TGCGCCAGCAGCCAAGAAACAGGTGACGGCTACACCTTC. This codes for CASSQETGDGYTF.